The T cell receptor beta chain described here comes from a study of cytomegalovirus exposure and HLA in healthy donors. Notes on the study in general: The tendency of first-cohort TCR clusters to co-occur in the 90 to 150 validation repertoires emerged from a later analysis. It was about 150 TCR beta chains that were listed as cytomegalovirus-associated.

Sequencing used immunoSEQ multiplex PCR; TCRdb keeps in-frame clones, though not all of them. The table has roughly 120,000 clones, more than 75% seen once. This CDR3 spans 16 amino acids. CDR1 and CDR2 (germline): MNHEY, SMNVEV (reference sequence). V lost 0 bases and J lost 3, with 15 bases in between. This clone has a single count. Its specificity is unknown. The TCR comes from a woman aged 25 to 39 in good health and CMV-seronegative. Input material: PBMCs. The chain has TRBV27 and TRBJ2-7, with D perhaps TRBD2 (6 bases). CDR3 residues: CASSLSTGDRFYEQYF. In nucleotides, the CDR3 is TGTGCCAGCAGTTTATCGACGGGGGACCGCTTCTACGAGCAGTACTTC.